These 13 T cell receptor beta chains originate from one sample sequenced in a study of sequential checkpoint blockade in melanoma. Treatment given: randomized to nivolumab then ipilimumab (arm A) or the reverse (arm B). Clones were read by immunoSEQ multiplex PCR, and TCRdb kept only the in-frame ones, dropping some. The sample records roughly 30,000 clones, around nine tenths being singletons. The specimen comprised CD8+ T cells sorted from blood (inferred from file names), sampled from a patient given nivolumab and ipilimumab in sequence. These receptors originate from a human donor with melanoma.

The chain joins TRBV10-3 to TRBJ1-2; perhaps TRBD1 as D (6 bases). This CDR3 region has 15 residues. The germline gives CDR1 ENHRY, CDR2 SYGVKD. Between the trimmed V and J ends, which lost 3 bases and 7 bases, there was a span of 18 bases. The CDR3 region is CAISEGGGTRSGYTF. CDR3 bases: TGTGCCATCAGTGAAGGGGGGGGGACCCGCAGTGGCTACACCTTC.

The chain has TRBV7-9 and TRBJ2-7, with 7 bases fitting TRBD1. The germline V gene has CDR1 SEHNR and CDR2 FQNEAQ (reference sequence). V lost 1 base, J lost 3 bases, and 3 bases stayed unmatched. CDR3 size: 14 residues. CDR3 coding DNA: TGTGCCAGCAGCTTAGGGCGACAGGGCTACGAGCAGTACTTC. Its protein is CASSLGRQGYEQYF. Supplemented by reference TRBV7-9 and TRBJ2-7, the full variable domain reads DTGVSQNPRHKITKRGQNVTFRCDPISEHNRLYWYRQTLGQGPEFLTYFQNEAQLEKSRLLSDRFSAERPKGSFSTLEIQRTEQGDSAMYLCASSLGRQGYEQYFGPGTRLTVT.

V and J are TRBV29-1 and TRBJ1-2, with a possible D match to TRBD1 (5 bases). The CDR3 is 15 amino acids. Germline lookup yields CDR1 SQVTM and CDR2 ANQGSEA. V lost 4 bases to trimming and J lost 1 base, with 16 bases between them. The CDR3 coding sequence is TGCAGCGTTGGGGGGGATTCACACCTTAACTATGGCTACACCTTC. Residues: CSVGGDSHLNYGYTF.

The chain combines TRBV6-5 with TRBJ1-2; 9 bases agree with TRBD1. This CDR3 has 15 amino acids. V shed 6 bases, J shed 4 bases, and the junction held 9 bases outside the gene matches. CDR1 is MNHEY and CDR2 is SVGAGI in the germline V gene. The chain's CDR3 is CASRQGQGTTYGYTF. CDR3 nucleotides: TGTGCCAGCAGACAGGGACAGGGCACTACCTATGGCTACACCTTC.

The chain joins TRBV28 to TRBJ2-7, with TRBD1 identical over 11 bases. Trimming at V came to 5 bases and at J to 7 bases, leaving 7 bases not matched to a gene. The CDR3 contains 14 residues. Germline CDR1 and CDR2: MDHEN and SYDVKM. The CDR3 here is CASSRTGGRWEQYF. In nucleotides, the CDR3 is TGTGCCAGCAGTCGGACAGGGGGCCGCTGGGAGCAGTACTTC.

This clone was seen just once. The chain carries TRBV27 and TRBJ1-5, with 8 bases aligning to TRBD1. The length of the CDR3 is 15 residues. The V gene end was trimmed by 6 bases and the J gene end by 3 bases; junction bases not matched to a gene: 7. Germline CDR1 MNHEY, CDR2 SMNVEV (reference sequence). Here the CDR3 DNA reads TGTGCCAGCAGCATGGGACAGGCCTACAATCAGCCCCAGCATTTT. Amino acid sequence: CASSMGQAYNQPQHF.

The rearrangement links TRBV12-5 to TRBJ2-1, with 11 bases identical to TRBD2. The CDR3 loop spans 17 amino acids. Germline V CDR1 and CDR2: LGHNT, FRNRAP. Trimming removed 0 bases from V and 6 bases from J; junction bases left unmatched: 7. The CDR3 sequence is CASGLVLAGVLANEQFF. DNA for the CDR3: TGTGCTAGTGGTTTGGTACTAGCGGGAGTGCTGGCCAATGAGCAGTTCTTC. The full variable domain, with the rest looked up from reference TRBV12-5 and TRBJ2-1, is DARVTQTPRHKVTEMGQEVTMRCQPILGHNTVFWYRQTMMQGLELLAYFRNRAPLDDSGMPKDRFSAEMPDATLATLKIQPSEPRDSAVYFCASGLVLAGVLANEQFFGPGTRLTVL.

The chain is built from TRBV7-2 and TRBJ1-3; D possibly corresponds to TRBD1 (6 bases). Trimming left V 3 bases short and J 3 bases short, with 12 bases between. Germline V gives CDR1 SGHTA, CDR2 FQGNSA. The CDR3 has 15 amino acids. The CDR3: CASSFNRDIGNTIYF. Here the CDR3 DNA reads TGTGCCAGCAGCTTTAACCGGGACATTGGAAACACCATATATTTT.

The gene calls are TRBV9 and TRBJ1-4; 7 bases line up with TRBD1. The CDR3 runs 16 residues. The germline gives CDR1 SGDLS, CDR2 YYNGEE. V lost 4 bases, J lost 7 bases, and 13 bases stayed unmatched. The CDR3: CASSPGGAGGPEKLFF. The DNA of the CDR3 is TGTGCCAGCAGCCCCGGGGGGGCAGGGGGACCTGAAAAACTGTTTTTT.

CDR3 sequence: CASSSGLVGTGELFF. The CDR3 DNA is TGCGCCAGCAGCTCGGGACTGGTGGGGACCGGGGAGCTGTTTTTT. The chain is built from TRBV5-1 and TRBJ2-2; D is perhaps TRBD2 (6 bases). Trimming cost V 3 bases and J 5 bases, with 14 bases left between them. Germline V gene lookup returns CDR1 SGHRS and CDR2 YFSETQ. The CDR3 is made up of 15 amino acids. Full variable domain (outside the CDR3, taken from reference TRBV5-1 and TRBJ2-2): KAGVTQTPRYLIKTRGQQVTLSCSPISGHRSVSWYQQTPGQGLQFLFEYFSETQRNKGNFPGRFSGRQFSNSRSEMNVSTLELGDSALYLCASSSGLVGTGELFFGEGSRLTVL.

The rearrangement joins TRBV5-1 to TRBJ1-2, with 9 positions matching TRBD1. The CDR3 totals 14 residues. Per the germline V gene, CDR1 is SGHRS and CDR2 is YFSETQ. V trimming: 1 base; J trimming: 5 bases; junction bases outside the gene matches: 3. The CDR3 DNA follows: TGCGCCAGCAGCTTGACAGGGGGCCGGTATGGCTACACCTTC. As protein: CASSLTGGRYGYTF.

The V call is TRBV19, the J call TRBJ1-5; the D is unclear. This CDR3 contains 15 residues. Germline V lookup: CDR1 LNHDA, CDR2 SQIVND (reference sequence). The V gene lost 2 bases and the J gene lost 6 bases, with 14 bases spanning the gap. CDR3 DNA sequence: TGTGCCAGTAGTATACAAGACACCGGTACTCAGCCCCAGCATTTT. It yields the protein CASSIQDTGTQPQHF. Based on the CDR3 plus reference TRBV19 and TRBJ1-5, the full variable domain is DGGITQSPKYLFRKEGQNVTLSCEQNLNHDAMYWYRQDPGQGLRLIYYSQIVNDFQKGDIAEGYSVSREKKESFPLTVTSAQKNPTAFYLCASSIQDTGTQPQHFGDGTRLSIL.

This clone was seen just once. V is TRBV7-7 and J is TRBJ2-1, with 9 bases that match TRBD1. CDR3 length: 17 residues. Germline V gene sequence: CDR1 SSHAT, CDR2 FNYEAQ (reference sequence). V shed 5 bases, J shed 0 bases, and the junction held 8 bases outside the gene matches. The CDR3 here is CASSGGGTGSSYNEQFF. DNA for the CDR3: TGTGCCAGCAGCGGGGGGGGGACAGGGAGCTCCTACAATGAGCAGTTCTTC.